One and the same sample provided the 20 T cell receptor beta chains below, sequenced in a study of CD8+ T cells in alopecia areata. Extracted RNA was reverse transcribed into cDNA, the sequencing template. The protocol was immunoSEQ multiplex PCR, while the TCRdb copy is restricted to in-frame clones and leaves out a portion. The repertoire has some 170,000 clones, about three fifths of them found once; the top ten carry around 16%. Indicated treatment: oral pan-JAK inhibitor, 5-10 mg twice daily. The specimen comprised CD4+ T cells sorted from blood, sampled between weeks 55 and 65, from a patient treated with tofacitinib. Receptors were obtained from a human donor with alopecia areata.

The V call is TRBV30, the J call TRBJ2-3, with D perhaps TRBD2 (5 bases). This CDR3 region has 15 residues. CDR1 and CDR2 from the germline V gene are GTSNPN and SVGIG (reference sequence). The V gene lost 4 bases and the J gene lost 2 bases, with 16 bases spanning the gap. The CDR3 reads CAWKRMSGPTDTQYF. As DNA, the CDR3 is TGTGCCTGGAAGAGGATGAGCGGACCCACAGATACGCAGTATTTT.

This clone was seen a few times. The chain links TRBV4-2 to TRBJ1-5, with D maybe TRBD1 (6 bases). V was trimmed by 4 bases and J by 0 bases, leaving 10 bases between them. The CDR3 has 15 residues. Germline loops: CDR1 LGHNA, CDR2 YNFKEQ. CDR3 loop: CASSPQGNSNQPQHF. CDR3 bases: TGTGCCAGCAGCCCTCAGGGGAATAGCAATCAGCCCCAGCATTTT.

This chain connects TRBV6-5 to TRBJ1-1, with D unresolved. V dropped 4 bases and J dropped 0 bases, with 15 bases sitting between them. The CDR3 is 16 amino acids. Per the germline V gene, CDR1 is MNHEY and CDR2 is SVGAGI. CDR3 amino acids: CASSSNAVRMNTEAFF. For the CDR3, the DNA is TGTGCCAGCAGTTCCAATGCGGTGAGGATGAACACTGAAGCTTTCTTT.

This clone has more than one count but fewer than ten. This chain links TRBV19 with TRBJ2-1; D might be TRBD2 (5 bases). From germline, CDR1 is LNHDA and CDR2 SQIVND (reference sequence). V lost 10 bases and J 6 bases, leaving 19 bases between the germline ends. The CDR3 runs to 14 residues. The CDR3 DNA is TGTGCCACTCGCGGGTTCTGGGAGTCCAATGAGCAGTTCTTC. Amino acids: CATRGFWESNEQFF. Full variable domain (outside the CDR3, taken from reference TRBV19 and TRBJ2-1): DGGITQSPKYLFRKEGQNVTLSCEQNLNHDAMYWYRQDPGQGLRLIYYSQIVNDFQKGDIAEGYSVSREKKESFPLTVTSAQKNPTAFYLCATRGFWESNEQFFGPGTRLTVL.

V is TRBV5-1 and J is TRBJ2-4, with D unclear. Trimming left V 6 bases short and J 5 bases short, with 12 bases between. The CDR3 has 13 amino acids. The germline CDR1 and CDR2 sequences are SGHRS and YFSETQ. CDR3 region: CASKRTAENIQYF. CDR3 coding DNA: TGCGCCAGCAAAAGGACGGCCGAAAACATTCAGTACTTC.

The chain uses TRBV6-1 and TRBJ1-5; D remains unclear. V was trimmed by 2 bases and J by 2 bases, leaving 10 bases between them. Germline V lookup: CDR1 MNHNS, CDR2 SASEGT. CDR3 length: 15 residues. CDR3 amino acids: CASSERSGGNQPQHF. In DNA form, the CDR3 reads TGTGCCAGCAGTGAACGCTCCGGAGGCAATCAGCCCCAGCATTTT.

The table lists this clone with a few counts. This chain joins TRBV10-3 and TRBJ2-3, with a possible D match to TRBD1 (6 bases). Germline V lookup: CDR1 ENHRY, CDR2 SYGVKD. Deletions cut 10 bases from V and 5 bases from J, with 28 bases between. This CDR3 contains 17 residues. CDR3 sequence: CATSPDRTPPRGDTQYF. The CDR3 coding sequence is TGTGCCACCTCCCCGGACAGAACCCCTCCCCGTGGAGATACGCAGTATTTT.

The rearrangement joins TRBV4-2 to TRBJ2-3, with 9 bases that match TRBD2. V trimming: 4 bases; J trimming: 1 base; junction bases outside the gene matches: 6. This CDR3 is built from 16 residues. Germline loops: CDR1 LGHNA, CDR2 YNFKEQ. The CDR3 bases are TGTGCCAGCAGCCTTCGGTCTAGCGGGGGCACAGATACGCAGTATTTT. Translating it yields CASSLRSSGGTDTQYF.

V is TRBV30 and J is TRBJ2-3; D remains ambiguous. CDR1 is GTSNPN, CDR2 SVGIG, per germline (reference sequence). V lost 5 bases and J 4 bases, leaving 10 bases between the germline ends. The CDR3 contains 12 residues. CDR3 sequence reads: CAWLGLADTQYF. The CDR3 nucleotides are TGTGCCTGGCTGGGGTTGGCAGATACGCAGTATTTT.

The rearrangement joins TRBV29-1 to TRBJ1-2; TRBD1 agrees at 9 bases. With 1 base clipped from V and 4 bases from J, the junction kept 10 bases outside the gene matches. This CDR3 region has 16 residues. Per the germline V gene, CDR1 is SQVTM and CDR2 is ANQGSEA. The CDR3 DNA follows: TGCAGCGTTGAAGTGGTAACAGGGGGCTTGTCCTATGGCTACACCTTC. It codes for CSVEVVTGGLSYGYTF. Drawing the rest from reference TRBV29-1 and TRBJ1-2, the complete variable domain is SAVISQKPSRDICQRGTSLTIQCQVDSQVTMMFWYRQQPGQSLTLIATANQGSEATYESGFVIDKFPISRPNLTFSTLTVSNMSPEDSSIYLCSVEVVTGGLSYGYTFGSGTRLTVV.

This clone appeared a few times. The chain combines TRBV6-6 with TRBJ2-3, with 8 bases identical to TRBD2. The CDR3 length is 15 residues. Germline V gives CDR1 MNHNY, CDR2 SVGAGI (reference sequence). Trimming cost V 8 bases and J 11 bases; bases outside gene matches: 18. CDR3 loop: CASSPEGGLLAVQYF. CDR3 in DNA: TGTGCCAGCTCGCCGGAGGGGGGTTTACTAGCGGTGCAGTATTTT.

On this clone: Other nucleotide sequences in the sample specify the same CDR3. The CDR3 loop is CASSLDSDYGYTF. For the CDR3, the DNA is TGTGCCAGCAGTTTGGACAGTGACTATGGCTACACCTTC. The rearrangement uses TRBV6-5 and TRBJ1-2, with a weak D call TRBD1 (6 bases). The germline CDR1 and CDR2 sequences are MNHEY and SVGAGI. This CDR3 comprises 13 residues. Trimming stripped 4 bases from V and 3 bases from J, with 9 bases between.

The rearrangement links TRBV15 to TRBJ1-2; perhaps TRBD1 as D (6 bases). The germline V gene encodes CDR1 LNHNV and CDR2 YYDKDF (reference sequence). V was clipped by 2 bases and J by 2 bases, with 12 bases between them. The CDR3 is made up of 15 amino acids. The CDR3 loop is CATSRQGRGNYGYTF. Here the CDR3 DNA reads TGTGCCACCAGCAGACAGGGGAGGGGGAACTATGGCTACACCTTC.

The chain uses TRBV30 and TRBJ1-1, with D perhaps TRBD1 (6 bases). CDR3 length: 14 amino acids. Trimming removed 4 bases at V and 6 bases at J, with 18 bases between. CDR1 GTSNPN and CDR2 SVGIG come from the germline V gene (reference sequence). The CDR3, as DNA: TGTGCCTGGAATACAGGGCGGCGGTCGGCTGAAGCTTTCTTT. Its translation: CAWNTGRRSAEAFF.

This CDR3 is CSVAGMDTEAFF. CDR3 DNA: TGCAGCGTTGCAGGGATGGACACTGAAGCTTTCTTT. J is TRBJ1-1 and V is TRBV29-1; tentative D call: TRBD1 (5 bases). Deletions cut 4 bases from V and 3 bases from J, with 9 bases between. The CDR3 totals 12 residues. CDR1 and CDR2 (germline): SQVTM, ANQGSEA.

The chain joins TRBV15 to TRBJ1-2, with D perhaps TRBD1 (5 bases). This CDR3 has 14 residues. V gave up 5 bases and J gave up 6 bases, with 16 bases separating them. Germline CDR1 LNHNV, CDR2 YYDKDF (reference sequence). DNA of the CDR3: TGTGCCACCAGCGCGATGCGGGGGAGTCATGGCTACACCTTC. Its translation is CATSAMRGSHGYTF.

This clone was picked up one time. The chain carries TRBV30 and TRBJ1-2, with TRBD1 matching over 7 bases. This CDR3 is 15 amino acids long. CDR1 is GTSNPN and CDR2 is SVGIG in the germline V gene (reference sequence). V dropped 2 bases and J dropped 4; count of bases not matched to a gene: 10. The CDR3 nucleotides read TGTGCCTGGAGTCGACAGGGCCTAGATGGCTATGGCTACACCTTC. Translation gives CAWSRQGLDGYGYTF.

In its sample, this clone was seen a few times. The chain couples TRBV5-1 to TRBJ1-1, with D unclear. V lost 0 bases to trimming and J lost 4 bases, with 10 bases between them. The germline V gene encodes CDR1 SGHRS and CDR2 YFSETQ. The CDR3 spans 14 residues. The CDR3 nucleotides read TGCGCCAGCAGCTTGGTTACGGGGAGCACTGAAGCTTTCTTT. Protein product: CASSLVTGSTEAFF.

The table lists this clone with a count of one. The V gene is TRBV15, the J gene TRBJ2-5; 7 positions agree with TRBD2. There are 13 residues in the CDR3. In germline, CDR1 is LNHNV, CDR2 YYDKDF (reference sequence). Trimming removed 6 bases from V and 5 bases from J; junction bases left unmatched: 6. The CDR3 region has the DNA TGTGCCACCAGAGGGCAGGGAGGGGAGACCCAGTACTTC. Residues: CATRGQGGETQYF.

The chain uses TRBV5-1 and TRBJ2-7; perhaps TRBD2 as D (6 bases). The germline V and J ends were trimmed by 4 bases and 2 bases, with 16 bases remaining between them. This CDR3 has 15 amino acids. Per the germline V gene, CDR1 is SGHRS and CDR2 is YFSETQ. CDR3 in amino acids: CASSVGLLQTYEQYF. CDR3 DNA: TGCGCCAGCAGCGTGGGACTTCTGCAGACCTACGAGCAGTACTTC.